One sample yielded the 32 T cell receptor beta chains listed below, sequenced in a study of blood T cell repertoires in COVID-19. Clones were sequenced by immunoSEQ multiplex PCR, and TCRdb holds only the in-frame ones, with some missing. Among 150,000 to 200,000 clones, approximately 80% were seen once, and the ten largest hold approximately 12%. Sequenced: PBMCs or T cells enriched from blood (not recorded which). The receptors were gathered from a man aged 50 or older who had recovered from COVID-19.

The chain couples TRBV7-3 to TRBJ1-1, with TRBD1 identical over 7 bases. V was pared by 5 bases and J by 4 bases, with 4 bases of the junction left unmatched. The CDR3 runs to 13 residues. Germline V CDR1 and CDR2: SGHTA, FQGTGA. The CDR3 DNA sequence: TGTGCCAGCAGCCAGGACAGGTTCACTGAAGCTTTCTTT. This sequence encodes CASSQDRFTEAFF.

The rearrangement links TRBV5-1 to TRBJ1-2; perhaps TRBD1 as D (5 bases). The CDR3 runs 13 residues. CDR1 is SGHRS, CDR2 YFSETQ, per germline. Trimming took off 0 bases at V and 5 bases at J, with 8 bases between the two ends. CDR3 in amino acids: CASSLGQLYGYTF. In nucleotides, the CDR3 is TGCGCCAGCAGCTTGGGACAGTTATATGGCTACACCTTC.

This clone was counted a few times. The V and J genes are TRBV19 and TRBJ2-7; 7 bases match TRBD1. CDR1 is LNHDA and CDR2 is SQIVND in the germline V gene (reference sequence). V shed 1 base and J 2 bases; nucleotides not matched to a gene: 5. The CDR3 sequence is 15 residues long. The CDR3 sequence is CASSIGQQGTYEQYF. CDR3 coding DNA: TGTGCCAGTAGTATAGGGCAACAGGGGACCTACGAGCAGTACTTC.

V and J are TRBV7-2 and TRBJ1-5; D is unresolved. This CDR3 spans 15 amino acids. Trimming took off 2 bases at V and 4 bases at J, with 12 bases between the two ends. Germline values: CDR1 SGHTA, CDR2 FQGNSA. The CDR3 region has the DNA TGTGCCAGCAGCTTAACACAGTCCGTAAATCAGCCCCAGCATTTT. Its protein is CASSLTQSVNQPQHF. Filled out from reference TRBV7-2 and TRBJ1-5, the complete variable domain reads GAGVSQSPSNKVTEKGKDVELRCDPISGHTALYWYRQSLGQGLEFLIYFQGNSAPDKSGLPSDRFSAERTGGSVSTLTIQRTQQEDSAVYLCASSLTQSVNQPQHFGDGTRLSIL.

For this clone: This sample also contains other DNA sequences that code for the same CDR3. The chain carries TRBV27 and TRBJ1-2, with 7 nucleotides matching TRBD1. Trimming cost V 8 bases and J 0 bases; bases outside gene matches: 3. Per germline, CDR1 MNHEY and CDR2 SMNVEV (reference sequence). This CDR3 comprises 13 residues. The CDR3 nucleotides are TGTGCCAGCGGGACAGCCTCTAACTATGGCTACACCTTC. Translated, it gives CASGTASNYGYTF.

This chain connects TRBV18 to TRBJ1-1; D is unclear. Germline V gene data show CDR1 as KGHSH and CDR2 as LQKENI. The length of the CDR3 is 15 residues. V was trimmed by 9 bases and J by 1 base, leaving 18 bases between them. CDR3 DNA: TGTGCCAGTTTGGCCCTTTCGAAACCGAACACTGAAGCTTTCTTT. Translating gives CASLALSKPNTEAFF. Full variable domain (remainder filled in from reference TRBV18 and TRBJ1-1): NAGVMQNPRHLVRRRGQEARLRCSPMKGHSHVYWYRQLPEEGLKFMVYLQKENIIDESGMPKERFSAEFPKEGPSILRIQQVVRGDSAAYFCASLALSKPNTEAFFGQGTRLTVV.

This chain joins TRBV14 and TRBJ2-7; D perhaps matches TRBD2 (5 bases). The CDR3 has 17 amino acids. CDR1 is SGHDN, CDR2 FVKESK, per germline. Trimming pared 4 bases from V and 7 bases from J, leaving 26 bases between. DNA of the CDR3: TGTGCCAGCAGCCCTTTGAAGTCGGGGATAGCCGTGGGGGAGCAGTACTTC. As protein: CASSPLKSGIAVGEQYF.

This clone has a handful of counts. The chain has TRBV19 and TRBJ1-2; weak D call: TRBD1 (5 bases). Germline values: CDR1 LNHDA, CDR2 SQIVND (reference sequence). V dropped 3 bases and J dropped 8 bases, with 16 bases sitting between them. This CDR3 has 14 residues. The CDR3: CASSMTATGYGYTF. In DNA form, the CDR3 reads TGTGCCAGTAGTATGACCGCTACAGGTTACGGCTACACCTTC. The full variable domain, with the rest looked up from reference TRBV19 and TRBJ1-2, is DGGITQSPKYLFRKEGQNVTLSCEQNLNHDAMYWYRQDPGQGLRLIYYSQIVNDFQKGDIAEGYSVSREKKESFPLTVTSAQKNPTAFYLCASSMTATGYGYTFGSGTRLTVV.

The chain has TRBV7-9 and TRBJ1-1; D unresolved. The CDR3 consists of 12 residues. CDR1 and CDR2 (germline): SEHNR, FQNEAQ (reference sequence). V was cut by 1 base and J by 11 bases, with 11 bases left in between. This CDR3 reads CASSLEPYRAFF. DNA of the CDR3: TGTGCCAGCAGCTTAGAGCCCTACCGCGCTTTCTTT.

The DNA for the CDR3 is TGTGCCAGTAGGACAGGTTTCGTAAACACCGGGGAGCTGTTTTTT. Amino acid sequence: CASRTGFVNTGELFF. The chain has TRBV19 and TRBJ2-2; perhaps TRBD1 as D (6 bases). The V gene lost 6 bases and the J gene lost 2 bases, with 13 bases spanning the gap. CDR1 is LNHDA and CDR2 is SQIVND in the germline V gene (reference sequence). This CDR3 contains 15 residues.

V usage is TRBV29-1 and J usage is TRBJ1-2; D uncertain. The CDR3 has 11 amino acids. The V end lost 3 bases, the J end lost 8 bases, and 10 bases lay between the germline ends. The germline V gene has CDR1 SQVTM and CDR2 ANQGSEA. The CDR3 protein is CSVEPGSGYTF. The DNA for the CDR3 is TGCAGCGTTGAGCCGGGGTCCGGCTACACCTTC.

The chain is built from TRBV5-4 and TRBJ2-1; 8 bases fit TRBD2. Germline V gene sequence: CDR1 SGHNT, CDR2 YYREEE (reference sequence). Unmatched junction bases numbered 7, after V lost 2 bases and J lost 9 bases. The CDR3 is made up of 14 amino acids. CDR3: CASSLAGAGGEQFF. DNA of the CDR3: TGTGCCAGCAGCTTAGCGGGGGCTGGGGGTGAGCAGTTCTTC. The full variable domain, with the rest looked up from reference TRBV5-4 and TRBJ2-1, is ETGVTQSPTHLIKTRGQQVTLRCSSQSGHNTVSWYQQALGQGPQFIFQYYREEENGRGNFPPRFSGLQFPNYSSELNVNALELDDSALYLCASSLAGAGGEQFFGPGTRLTVL.

The V and J genes are TRBV6-4 and TRBJ2-3; maybe TRBD2 (6 bases). Germline CDR1 MRHNA, CDR2 SNTAGT. The CDR3 is 16 residues long. V was cut by 4 bases and J by 1 base, with 15 bases left in between. The CDR3: CASSVSGTRGTDTQYF. For the CDR3, the DNA is TGTGCCAGCAGTGTCTCAGGGACTCGAGGCACAGATACGCAGTATTTT.

The chain couples TRBV18 to TRBJ2-3; D is possibly TRBD2 (7 bases). The CDR3 extends over 18 amino acids. CDR1 and CDR2 from the germline V gene are KGHSH and LQKENI. V was pared by 3 bases and J by 5 bases, with 24 bases between. This CDR3 reads CASSPPRGGGAVGDTQYF. DNA for the CDR3: TGTGCCAGCTCACCTCCCCGAGGTGGGGGGGCCGTCGGAGATACGCAGTATTTT.

V is TRBV5-8 and J is TRBJ2-2, with D possibly TRBD2 on 6 matching bases. This CDR3 has 18 residues. V was shortened by 6 bases and J by 0 bases, with 21 bases between the two germline ends. CDR1 SGHTS and CDR2 YDEGEE come from the germline V gene. In DNA form, the CDR3 reads TGTGCCAGCACCAGGACTAATTTGCGTGGTTCGAACACCGGGGAGCTGTTTTTT. Translated: CASTRTNLRGSNTGELFF.

DNA of the CDR3: TGTGCCAGCAGCTCCCCAGTGGTTCGAGATACGCAGTATTTT. Translation gives CASSSPVVRDTQYF. The rearrangement links TRBV11-2 to TRBJ2-3; D is ambiguous. The CDR3 is 14 amino acids. Trimming took off 4 bases at V and 5 bases at J, with 13 bases between the two ends. The germline CDR1 and CDR2 sequences are SGHAT and FQNNGV.

This clone appeared once. The CDR3 DNA reads as TGTGCCAGCAGCCGAGGGACAGGGGGCTCCTACGAGCAGTACTTC. The encoded protein is CASSRGTGGSYEQYF. The chain has TRBV7-6 and TRBJ2-7; 11 nucleotides line up with TRBD1. Germline CDR1 and CDR2: SGHVS and FNYEAQ. The CDR3 runs to 15 residues. J lost 0 bases, V lost 5 bases, and 3 bases had no gene match.

The V call is TRBV5-1, the J call TRBJ1-1, with D unclear. The CDR3 loop spans 14 amino acids. Germline lookup yields CDR1 SGHRS and CDR2 YFSETQ. V lost 3 bases to trimming and J lost 7 bases, with 16 bases between them. This chain's CDR3 is CASSSPGREGEAFF. CDR3 in DNA: TGCGCCAGCAGCTCCCCCGGGAGGGAGGGTGAAGCTTTCTTT.

The chain joins TRBV5-1 to TRBJ1-4; D is undetermined. CDR1 is SGHRS and CDR2 is YFSETQ in the germline V gene. Between the trimmed V and J ends, which lost 0 bases and 8 bases, there was a span of 14 bases. This CDR3 has 15 amino acids. CDR3 residues: CASSLAGAWEEKLFF. CDR3 DNA sequence: TGCGCCAGCAGCTTGGCCGGTGCCTGGGAGGAAAAACTGTTTTTT.

The V and J genes are TRBV7-9 and TRBJ2-1; no clear D gene. This CDR3 region has 12 residues. Germline CDR1 SEHNR, CDR2 FQNEAQ (reference sequence). Trimming left V 4 bases short and J 15 bases short, with 16 bases between. DNA for the CDR3: TGTGCCAGCAGCTCCGGCGAGGCCTCCTTGTTCTTC. Translated: CASSSGEASLFF.

The genes are TRBV18 and TRBJ2-2; possibly TRBD1 for D (5 bases). With 3 bases removed from V and 4 bases from J, the gap between germline ends came to 15 bases. The germline V gene has CDR1 KGHSH and CDR2 LQKENI. This CDR3 spans 16 amino acids. The CDR3 sequence: CASSPQPGRSTGELFF. CDR3 DNA sequence: TGTGCCAGCTCACCCCAGCCAGGGCGGAGCACCGGGGAGCTGTTTTTT. The entire variable domain, with the rest obtained from reference TRBV18 and TRBJ2-2, is as follows: NAGVMQNPRHLVRRRGQEARLRCSPMKGHSHVYWYRQLPEEGLKFMVYLQKENIIDESGMPKERFSAEFPKEGPSILRIQQVVRGDSAAYFCASSPQPGRSTGELFFGEGSRLTVL.

The rearrangement uses TRBV3-1 (or the pseudogene TRBV3-2) and TRBJ1-3, with a possible D match to TRBD1 (6 bases). Germline V gene data show CDR1 as LGHDT and CDR2 as YNNKEL (reference sequence). The V end lost 4 bases, the J end lost 0 bases, and 10 bases lay between the germline ends. The CDR3 runs to 15 residues. CDR3 in DNA: TGTGCCAGCAGCCGAGGACAGCTCTCTGGAAACACCATATATTTT. Residues: CASSRGQLSGNTIYF.

The chain is built from TRBV5-4 and TRBJ1-1; D ambiguous. With 0 bases removed from V and 1 base from J, the gap between germline ends came to 10 bases. CDR3 size: 15 residues. The germline V gene has CDR1 SGHNT and CDR2 YYREEE (reference sequence). As DNA, the CDR3 is TGTGCCAGCAGCTTGGCTCCGGAGAAGAACACTGAAGCTTTCTTT. Translating it yields CASSLAPEKNTEAFF.

The V and J genes are TRBV19 and TRBJ2-7, with D tentatively TRBD1 (6 bases). Germline V gene data show CDR1 as LNHDA and CDR2 as SQIVND (reference sequence). V was clipped by 10 bases and J by 0 bases, with 10 bases between them. This CDR3 is 12 amino acids long. In nucleotides, the CDR3 is TGTGCCACCCTGGGGGCCTCCTACGAGCAGTACTTC. Its protein product is CATLGASYEQYF.

The V gene is TRBV9, the J gene TRBJ2-2; the match to TRBD2 covers 14 bases. The CDR3 consists of 18 residues. Germline V gene sequence: CDR1 SGDLS, CDR2 YYNGEE. With V trimmed by 5 bases and J by 1 base, 7 bases remained unmatched. The CDR3 loop reads CASRKGTSGGLNTGELFF. Written as DNA, the CDR3 is TGTGCCAGCAGAAAAGGGACTAGCGGGGGCCTGAACACCGGGGAGCTGTTTTTT.

The chain couples TRBV15 to TRBJ2-5, with 9 bases aligning to TRBD1. After removal of 5 bases from V and 2 bases from J, the junction contained 6 bases not matched to a gene. The CDR3 extends over 15 amino acids. The germline CDR1 and CDR2 sequences are LNHNV and YYDKDF (reference sequence). CDR3 residues: CATSSQTGGQETQYF. The DNA for the CDR3 is TGTGCCACCAGCTCCCAGACAGGGGGGCAAGAGACCCAGTACTTC.

The chain joins TRBV3-1 (or the pseudogene TRBV3-2) to TRBJ2-5; no clear D gene. The CDR3 covers 16 residues. Germline assignment: CDR1 LGHDT and CDR2 YNNKEL (reference sequence). Trimming removed 1 base at V and 5 bases at J, with 17 bases between. CDR3 loop: CASSQGASFATETQYF. In DNA form, the CDR3 reads TGTGCCAGCAGCCAAGGGGCCTCCTTCGCTACGGAGACCCAGTACTTC.

Written as DNA, the CDR3 is TGTGCCAGCAGCAAAGTATGTACAGGGGGAGGGTCCTACGAGCAGTACTTC. It specifies CASSKVCTGGGSYEQYF. V gene TRBV21-1 combines with J gene TRBJ2-7; TRBD1, the D gene given by the table, was not confirmed from the DNA. TRBV21-1 is flagged as a pseudogene. The length of the CDR3 is 17 residues.

J is TRBJ2-2 and V is TRBV11-2, with TRBD1 matching 10 bases. The CDR3 covers 15 residues. The V and J ends lost 1 base and 4 bases, in that order; junction bases with no gene match: 0. Germline V gene lookup returns CDR1 SGHAT and CDR2 FQNNGV. Here the CDR3 reads CASSLGTGGTGELFF. CDR3 nucleotide sequence: TGTGCCAGCAGCTTAGGGACAGGGGGCACCGGGGAGCTGTTTTTT.

V usage is TRBV9 and J usage is TRBJ1-1, with D tentatively TRBD1 (5 bases). V was shortened by 4 bases and J by 0 bases, with 16 bases between the two germline ends. The CDR3 runs to 16 residues. Germline CDR1 SGDLS, CDR2 YYNGEE. CDR3 region: CASSPPRAGMNTEAFF. In DNA, the CDR3 is TGTGCCAGCAGCCCCCCCAGGGCAGGGATGAACACTGAAGCTTTCTTT.

This chain uses TRBV7-8 with TRBJ2-1, with D possibly being TRBD1 (5 bases). Germline CDR1 and CDR2: SGHVS and FQNEAQ. The CDR3 is made up of 15 amino acids. V dropped 5 bases and J dropped 10 bases, with 21 bases sitting between them. CDR3 nucleotides: TGTGCCAGCAGCCCCGACGGACAACCCCTGGGGGAGCAGTTCTTC. The encoded protein is CASSPDGQPLGEQFF.

The chain joins TRBV28 to TRBJ1-4; 7 bases map to TRBD1. This CDR3 is 15 amino acids long. V was pared by 6 bases and J by 13 bases, with 17 bases of the junction left unmatched. CDR1 is MDHEN, CDR2 SYDVKM, per germline. CDR3 protein: CASRAGQALSLRLFF. The CDR3 DNA follows: TGTGCCAGCAGAGCCGGACAGGCCTTGAGTTTAAGACTGTTTTTT.